Reported below is one TCR beta chain. This sample was included in a study of monozygotic twins with inflammatory bowel disease. The CDR3 loop spans 14 amino acids. CDR1 and CDR2 from the germline V gene are LNHDA and SQIVND (reference sequence). From its re-call of the 5' RACE reads, TCRdb lists each CDR3 protein once, without DNA. The data include approximately 400,000 distinct CDR3 sequences; the top ten clones carry more than 2%. Sequencing input: blood. The J gene is TRBJ2-1, the V gene TRBV19; TCRdb designates TRBD2, a call that cannot be tested without DNA. This clonotype was sampled from a human donor with ulcerative colitis or Crohn's disease, or a healthy co-twin of an affected twin (not recorded which). Here the CDR3 reads CASSLGTWRDEQFF.